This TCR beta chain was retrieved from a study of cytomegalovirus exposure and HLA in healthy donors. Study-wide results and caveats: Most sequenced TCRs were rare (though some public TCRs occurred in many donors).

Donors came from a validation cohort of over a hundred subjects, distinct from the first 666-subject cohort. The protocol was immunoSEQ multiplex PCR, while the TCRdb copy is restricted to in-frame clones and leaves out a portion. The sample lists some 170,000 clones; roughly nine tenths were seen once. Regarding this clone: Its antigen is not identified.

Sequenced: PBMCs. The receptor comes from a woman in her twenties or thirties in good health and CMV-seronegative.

This chain's CDR3 is CASSEFWGPYEQYF. The DNA for the CDR3 is TGTGCCAGCAGTGAATTCTGGGGTCCCTACGAGCAGTACTTC. The rearrangement uses TRBV6-1 and TRBJ2-7; D unresolved. V gave up 2 bases and J gave up 2 bases, with 10 bases separating them. There are 14 residues in the CDR3. Germline-derived CDR1 and CDR2 are MNHNS and SASEGT.